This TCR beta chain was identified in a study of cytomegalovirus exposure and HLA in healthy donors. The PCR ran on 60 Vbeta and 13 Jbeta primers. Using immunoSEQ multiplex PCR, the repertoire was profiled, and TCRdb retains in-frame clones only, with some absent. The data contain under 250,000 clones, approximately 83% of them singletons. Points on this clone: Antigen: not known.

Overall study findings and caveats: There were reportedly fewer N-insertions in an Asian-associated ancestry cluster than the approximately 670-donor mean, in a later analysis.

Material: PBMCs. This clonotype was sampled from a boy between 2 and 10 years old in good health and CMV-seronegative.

The CDR3 reads CASSGLAGSSYEQYF. In nucleotides, the CDR3 is TGTGCCAGCAGTGGACTAGCGGGGAGCTCCTACGAGCAGTACTTC. The chain is built from TRBV6-1 and TRBJ2-7; 11 bases line up with TRBD2. Germline loops: CDR1 MNHNS, CDR2 SASEGT. J lost 0 bases, V lost 4 bases, and 2 bases had no gene match. This CDR3 has 15 amino acids.